This T cell receptor (beta chain) was obtained from a study of T cells in Graves' hyperthyroidism and ophthalmopathy. The study's findings and limits: The model identified upcoming ophthalmopathy a median roughly 6.5 months ahead of onset.

There are a few counts of this clonotype. The antigen is unknown. Amplified TCR beta CDR3 regions came from RNA transcripts. HTBI primers drove first-round RT-PCR of the TCR CDR3. MiXCR was run by TCRdb on the multiplex PCR reads, yielding one entry per CDR3 protein. The profile shows more than 450,000 distinct CDR3 sequences, 14% of them singletons. Hyperthyroidism of Graves' type that showed no ophthalmopathy progression within 18 months was stable. The TCR was taken from a woman aged 40 to 50 with Graves' hyperthyroidism. The sequencing input was blood.

The CDR3 is CSSRGRSGGQYF. In DNA form, the CDR3 reads TGCAGTAGTCGCGGGAGGTCGGGTGGGCAGTACTTC. The chain is built from TRBV20-1 and TRBJ2-7, with 8 bases aligning to TRBD2. The CDR3 is 12 amino acids. V trimming: 8 bases; J trimming: 9 bases; junction bases outside the gene matches: 12. Per the germline V gene, CDR1 is DFQATT and CDR2 is SNEGSKA (reference sequence).